The 30 T cell receptor beta chains below were found in one sample sequenced in a study of metastatic and nonmetastatic thyroid tumors. MiXCR re-clonotyped the PCR reads for TCRdb. The sample includes roughly 64,000 clones, roughly 4% seen only once; the top ten take 20% to 25%. Thyroid surgery was performed in patients who had received no treatment beforehand. The sample consisted of blood. All receptors derive from a female donor with papillary thyroid cancer or a benign thyroid nodule (not recorded which). Some clones in this sample may be carry-over from other donors' samples.

The chain employs TRBV6-1 and TRBJ2-7, with a possible D match to TRBD1 (5 bases). The CDR3 covers 13 residues. V shed 7 bases and J shed 4 bases, with 14 bases lying between them. In germline, CDR1 is MNHNS, CDR2 SASEGT. CDR3 coding DNA: TGTGCCAGCACTAGAAGTAGGGGTTACGAGCAGTACTTC. Translated: CASTRSRGYEQYF.

This clone has a handful of counts. The genes are TRBV2 and TRBJ2-3; no reliable D call. The CDR3 has 14 residues. V was cut by 1 base and J by 2 bases, with 7 bases left in between. Germline CDR1 SNHLY, CDR2 FYNNEI. CDR3 nucleotides: TGTGCCAGCAGTGAAGAGGCTAACACAGATACGCAGTATTTT. Translating gives CASSEEANTDTQYF. Full variable domain (rest looked up from reference TRBV2 and TRBJ2-3): EPEVTQTPSHQVTQMGQEVILRCVPISNHLYFYWYRQILGQKVEFLVSFYNNEISEKSEIFDDQFSVERPDGSNFTLKIRSTKLEDSAMYFCASSEEANTDTQYFGPGTRLTVL.

This clone was counted between two and nine times. The V and J genes are TRBV18 and TRBJ2-4; 9 bases agree with TRBD1. Germline trimming cut 2 bases from V and 1 base from J; bases unmatched to any gene: 3. The germline V gene has CDR1 KGHSH and CDR2 LQKENI. The CDR3 sequence is 16 residues long. Written as DNA, the CDR3 is TGTGCCAGCTCACCAACCGGGACAGGGGCCAAAAACATTCAGTACTTC. Encoded protein: CASSPTGTGAKNIQYF.

This clone was seen more than once but under ten times. An end of the junction differs from the germline gene, which may be a read error. The chain couples TRBV6-1 to TRBJ2-2; D may be TRBD1 or TRBD2 (5 bases each). The germline V gene encodes CDR1 MNHNS and CDR2 SASEGT. The CDR3 is 10 amino acids. The CDR3 sequence is CASREGELLF. The CDR3, as DNA: TGTGCCAGCAGGGAAGGGGAGTTGCTTTTT.

This clone was recorded many times. This chain uses TRBV20-1 with TRBJ2-7; D not resolved. Germline V lookup: CDR1 DFQATT, CDR2 SNEGSKA (reference sequence). V shed 1 base and J shed 1 base, with 14 bases lying between them. The CDR3 has 15 residues. CDR3 loop: CSARGQTGVSYEQYF. CDR3 DNA: TGCAGTGCTAGAGGCCAGACTGGCGTGTCCTACGAGCAGTACTTC.

The chain is built from TRBV20-1 and TRBJ1-2; D gene ambiguous. Trimming pared 1 base from V and 5 bases from J, leaving 8 bases between. This CDR3 has 12 amino acids. Germline V gene sequence: CDR1 DFQATT, CDR2 SNEGSKA (reference sequence). The CDR3 is CSARVSGYGYTF. Written as DNA, the CDR3 is TGCAGTGCTAGAGTGTCAGGTTATGGCTACACCTTC.

This clone came up a few times. With a much larger clone just one base away, this may be a read error. This rearrangement joins TRBV10-2 to TRBJ2-1; D gene unclear. This CDR3 comprises 11 residues. V lost 7 bases to trimming and J lost 6 bases, with 7 bases between them. Germline CDR1 is WSHSY and CDR2 is SAAADI. DNA for the CDR3: TGCGCCAGCATCCCTGTCAATGAGCAGTTCTTC. Its protein is CASIPVNEQFF.

This clone was observed at least ten times. The chain joins TRBV7-2 to TRBJ2-1; possibly TRBD2 for D (6 bases). The CDR3 consists of 15 residues. The V gene lost 1 base and the J gene lost 6 bases, with 13 bases spanning the gap. The germline V gene has CDR1 SGHTA and CDR2 FQGNSA. The CDR3: CASSLGGRSGNEQFF. In nucleotides, the CDR3 is TGTGCCAGCAGCTTAGGAGGGAGGTCGGGCAATGAGCAGTTCTTC.

This clone appeared a few times. Mismatch with germline at one junction end may stem from a read error. The chain employs TRBV20-1 and TRBJ1-3; TRBD1 is a possible D gene (6 bases). The CDR3 runs 14 residues. Per germline, CDR1 DFQATT and CDR2 SNEGSKA (reference sequence). The CDR3 DNA reads TGCAGTGCTCCGGACAGTCTCTCTGTAAACACCATATATTTT. Amino acid sequence: CSAPDSLSVNTIYF.

This clone was seen only a few times. The chain uses TRBV24-1 and TRBJ2-1; D is unclear. The CDR3 has 14 residues. The germline CDR1 and CDR2 sequences are KGHDR and SFDVKD. CDR3 in DNA: TGTGAAACCAGTGAAAGGAGAACCAGCAATGAGCAGTTCTTC. This codes for CETSERRTSNEQFF.

The chain carries TRBV10-3 and TRBJ1-3, with D tentatively TRBD1 (5 bases). Germline V gives CDR1 ENHRY, CDR2 SYGVKD. Trimming cost V 6 bases and J 3 bases, with 9 bases left between them. The CDR3 extends over 13 amino acids. The CDR3 protein is CAIRPGNGNTIYF. CDR3 bases: TGTGCCATCAGACCAGGGAATGGAAACACCATATATTTT.

The chain is built from TRBV3-1 and TRBJ2-1, with D perhaps TRBD2 (5 bases). Germline assignment: CDR1 LGHDT and CDR2 YNNKEL (reference sequence). The CDR3 length is 17 residues. V was trimmed by 2 bases and J by 7 bases, leaving 21 bases between them. The CDR3: CASSQLPRGSVGNEQFF. In nucleotides, the CDR3 is TGTGCCAGCAGCCAACTGCCCAGAGGGAGCGTAGGGAATGAGCAGTTCTTC.

This clone was found once. A much more abundant neighbour one base away suggests this may be a read error. This rearrangement joins TRBV30 to TRBJ1-1; D is ambiguous. V shed 0 bases and J shed 2 bases, with 13 bases lying between them. Germline CDR1 GTSNPN, CDR2 SVGIG (reference sequence). The CDR3 extends over 15 amino acids. The DNA for the CDR3 is TGTGCCTGGAGTGTACTGTCCCGCAGAAACACTGAAGCTTTCTTT. It translates to CAWSVLSRRNTEAFF.

This clone has just a few counts. With a much larger clone just one base away, this may be a read error. The V gene is TRBV7-2, the J gene TRBJ2-1; 11 positions match TRBD2. The CDR3 is made up of 16 amino acids. The germline CDR1 and CDR2 sequences are SGHTA and FQGNSA. The CDR3 loop reads CANSLVVRLAGYEQFF. The DNA of the CDR3 is TGTGCCAACAGCTTAGTGGTGCGACTAGCGGGATACGAGCAGTTCTTC.

This clone was observed at least ten times. The chain uses TRBV7-9 and TRBJ1-2, with TRBD1 as a possible D gene (6 bases). V was clipped by 8 bases and J by 6 bases, with 13 bases between them. CDR1 and CDR2 (germline): SEHNR, FQNEAQ (reference sequence). The CDR3 runs to 12 residues. CDR3: CASYRDGDGYTF. The CDR3 nucleotides read TGTGCCAGCTACAGGGATGGTGATGGCTACACCTTC.

This clone was seen repeatedly, ten times or more. The J gene is TRBJ2-5, the V gene TRBV7-6; 7 positions agree with TRBD2. The germline CDR1 and CDR2 sequences are SGHVS and FNYEAQ. The V segment lost 4 bases and the J segment 5 bases; nucleotides outside the gene matches: 7. This CDR3 spans 14 amino acids. The CDR3 DNA is TGTGCCAGCAGCTCCCCGTTGGGAGGGGAGACCCAGTACTTC. The encoded protein is CASSSPLGGETQYF.

About this clone itself: The junction departs from the called germline gene at one end, perhaps through a read error. The CDR3 spells CASSTGTANYGYNF. The DNA for the CDR3 is TGCGCCAGCAGCACAGGGACGGCTAACTATGGCTACAACTTC. The rearrangement links TRBV5-1 to TRBJ1-2, with D perhaps TRBD1 (6 bases). This CDR3 has 14 amino acids. Germline-derived CDR1 and CDR2 are SGHRS and YFSETQ.

This clone was recorded a few times. Germline is not matched at one junction end, which may reflect a read error. V and J are TRBV9 and TRBJ2-3, with a possible D match to TRBD2 (6 bases). The CDR3 is 15 residues long. The germline CDR1 and CDR2 sequences are SGDLS and YYNGEE. The CDR3 DNA reads as TGTGCCGGCAGCGCATCCGGGGGAAGCACAGATACGCAGTATTTT. This encodes CAGSASGGSTDTQYF.

This clone was observed many times. The rearrangement joins TRBV2 to TRBJ2-4; unclear D gene. The CDR3 contains 14 residues. Trimming stripped 2 bases from V and 5 bases from J, with 10 bases between. Germline CDR1 reads SNHLY; CDR2 reads FYNNEI. CDR3 amino acids: CASSENPQENIQYF. The CDR3 coding sequence is TGTGCCAGCAGTGAAAATCCCCAAGAAAACATTCAGTACTTC.

The chain combines TRBV2 with TRBJ1-5; TRBD1 is a possible D gene (6 bases). CDR1 is SNHLY and CDR2 is FYNNEI in the germline V gene. This CDR3 comprises 13 residues. Trimming shortened V by 2 bases and J by 4 bases, and 6 bases separated the two germline ends. CDR3 in amino acids: CASSERGNQPQHF. CDR3 DNA: TGTGCCAGCAGTGAAAGGGGGAATCAGCCCCAGCATTTT.

In its sample, this clone was seen a few times. The rearrangement joins TRBV3-1 to TRBJ2-3, with 10 bases identical to TRBD2. The CDR3 is 17 residues long. Germline assignment: CDR1 LGHDT and CDR2 YNNKEL (reference sequence). Trimming at V came to 2 bases and at J to 7 bases, leaving 12 bases not matched to a gene. The CDR3 DNA follows: TGTGCCAGCAGCCAAAGGGGGATAGCGGGGGGCGGAAATACGCAGTATTTT. Its translation: CASSQRGIAGGGNTQYF.

Only a few counts were recorded for this clone. This chain links TRBV11-2 with TRBJ2-1, with 7 bases matching TRBD1. Germline V gene lookup returns CDR1 SGHAT and CDR2 FQNNGV. The length of the CDR3 is 16 residues. V gave up 4 bases and J gave up 9 bases; unmatched junction bases: 15. The CDR3 is CASSSYRGSTYPEQFF. CDR3 sequence (DNA): TGTGCCAGCAGCTCCTACAGGGGTTCGACGTATCCTGAGCAGTTCTTC.

This sequence joins TRBV29-1 and TRBJ1-5, with 9 bases identical to TRBD1. Losses at the gene ends were 5 bases for V and 2 bases for J; bases not matched to a gene: 4. CDR1 and CDR2 (germline): SQVTM, ANQGSEA. This CDR3 is built from 14 residues. The CDR3 nucleotides are TGCAGCGTTAGGACAGGGGATGGCAATCAGCCCCAGCATTTT. It is translated as CSVRTGDGNQPQHF.

As regards this clone: A much larger clone lies a single base off, so this may be a read error. The chain has TRBV18 and TRBJ2-7, with no clear D. There are 14 residues in the CDR3. The V and J ends lost 2 bases and 7 bases respectively, with 15 bases between them. Germline CDR1 is KGHSH and CDR2 is LQKENI. The CDR3 here is CASSPWSDNGEQYF. CDR3 nucleotides: TGTGCCAGCTCACCATGGTCCGACAATGGGGAGCAGTACTTC.

This clone was detected many times. This chain uses TRBV29-1 with TRBJ2-2; D may be TRBD2 (5 bases). V was trimmed by 5 bases and J by 7 bases, leaving 11 bases between them. There are 12 residues in the CDR3. In germline, CDR1 is SQVTM, CDR2 ANQGSEA. CDR3 residues: CSVRWELGELFF. Here the CDR3 DNA reads TGCAGCGTTAGGTGGGAGCTCGGGGAGCTGTTTTTT.

The chain is built from TRBV28 and TRBJ1-5; maybe TRBD1 (6 bases). This CDR3 has 18 residues. The V end was cut by 7 bases, the J end by 1 base, with 23 bases between. The germline V gene encodes CDR1 MDHEN and CDR2 SYDVKM. The CDR3 DNA sequence: TGTGCCAGCATTCCTCCTCCCCCCTGGACAGAAAGCAATCAGCCCCAGCATTTT. This codes for CASIPPPPWTESNQPQHF.

In the case of this clone: In this CDR3 the conserved last residue, phenylalanine or tryptophan, is missing, so a read error is likely. V and J are TRBV7-9 and TRBJ1-2, with D possibly matching TRBD1 (6 bases). The V end was cut by 3 bases, the J end by 4 bases, with 15 bases between. The CDR3 runs to 15 residues. CDR1 is SEHNR and CDR2 is FQNEAQ in the germline V gene (reference sequence). The CDR3 DNA reads as TGTGCCAGCAGCTTTCTGGACAGTCCCATCTATGGCTACACCATC. Amino acid sequence: CASSFLDSPIYGYTI.

This clone was observed a handful of times. This rearrangement joins TRBV20-1 to TRBJ2-1, with TRBD2 matching over 7 bases. This CDR3 is 15 amino acids long. Germline V CDR1 and CDR2: DFQATT, SNEGSKA (reference sequence). V was pared by 0 bases and J by 5 bases, with 7 bases of the junction left unmatched. The CDR3 region is CSAREVKGGDNEQFF. In DNA, the CDR3 is TGCAGTGCTAGAGAGGTCAAGGGAGGGGACAATGAGCAGTTCTTC.

In its sample, this clone was seen many times. CDR3 nucleotide sequence: TGTGCCAGTAAAGAGGGTGGGAGCTATGGCTACACCTTC. This gives the protein CASKEGGSYGYTF. V and J are TRBV19 and TRBJ1-2, with D hard to call. This CDR3 is 13 amino acids long. The V and J ends lost 7 bases and 4 bases respectively, with 13 bases between them. Germline values: CDR1 LNHDA, CDR2 SQIVND (reference sequence).

In its sample, this clone was seen a few times. The genes are TRBV28 and TRBJ1-1; maybe TRBD1 (5 bases). Per the germline V gene, CDR1 is MDHEN and CDR2 is SYDVKM. The ends were cut back, 6 bases at V and 5 bases at J, with 16 bases in the middle. There are 14 residues in the CDR3. CDR3 protein: CASRYHLGETEAFF. The CDR3, as DNA: TGTGCCAGCAGGTACCACTTGGGGGAGACTGAAGCTTTCTTT.